This T cell receptor beta chain comes out of a study of cytomegalovirus exposure and HLA in healthy donors. Study-wide results and caveats: According to reports, the classifier identified cytomegalovirus status with high specificity and sensitivity.

The germline V and J ends were trimmed by 3 bases and 0 bases, with 8 bases remaining between them. Germline CDR1 reads LNHDA; CDR2 reads SQIVND (reference sequence). The CDR3 spans 15 residues. Turning to this clone: What it binds is not known.

Sequencing was performed with immunoSEQ multiplex PCR; in TCRdb, only in-frame clones are kept and a portion is missing. The sample shows fewer than 300,000 clones, approximately 90% of them seen only once. The chain couples TRBV19 to TRBJ1-4, with D maybe TRBD1 (5 bases). The receptor was derived from a woman between 18 and 29 years old in good health and CMV-seronegative. The specimen was PBMCs. The CDR3 reads CASSIRDATNEKLFF. CDR3 nucleotides: TGTGCCAGTAGTATCAGGGATGCAACTAATGAAAAACTGTTTTTT.